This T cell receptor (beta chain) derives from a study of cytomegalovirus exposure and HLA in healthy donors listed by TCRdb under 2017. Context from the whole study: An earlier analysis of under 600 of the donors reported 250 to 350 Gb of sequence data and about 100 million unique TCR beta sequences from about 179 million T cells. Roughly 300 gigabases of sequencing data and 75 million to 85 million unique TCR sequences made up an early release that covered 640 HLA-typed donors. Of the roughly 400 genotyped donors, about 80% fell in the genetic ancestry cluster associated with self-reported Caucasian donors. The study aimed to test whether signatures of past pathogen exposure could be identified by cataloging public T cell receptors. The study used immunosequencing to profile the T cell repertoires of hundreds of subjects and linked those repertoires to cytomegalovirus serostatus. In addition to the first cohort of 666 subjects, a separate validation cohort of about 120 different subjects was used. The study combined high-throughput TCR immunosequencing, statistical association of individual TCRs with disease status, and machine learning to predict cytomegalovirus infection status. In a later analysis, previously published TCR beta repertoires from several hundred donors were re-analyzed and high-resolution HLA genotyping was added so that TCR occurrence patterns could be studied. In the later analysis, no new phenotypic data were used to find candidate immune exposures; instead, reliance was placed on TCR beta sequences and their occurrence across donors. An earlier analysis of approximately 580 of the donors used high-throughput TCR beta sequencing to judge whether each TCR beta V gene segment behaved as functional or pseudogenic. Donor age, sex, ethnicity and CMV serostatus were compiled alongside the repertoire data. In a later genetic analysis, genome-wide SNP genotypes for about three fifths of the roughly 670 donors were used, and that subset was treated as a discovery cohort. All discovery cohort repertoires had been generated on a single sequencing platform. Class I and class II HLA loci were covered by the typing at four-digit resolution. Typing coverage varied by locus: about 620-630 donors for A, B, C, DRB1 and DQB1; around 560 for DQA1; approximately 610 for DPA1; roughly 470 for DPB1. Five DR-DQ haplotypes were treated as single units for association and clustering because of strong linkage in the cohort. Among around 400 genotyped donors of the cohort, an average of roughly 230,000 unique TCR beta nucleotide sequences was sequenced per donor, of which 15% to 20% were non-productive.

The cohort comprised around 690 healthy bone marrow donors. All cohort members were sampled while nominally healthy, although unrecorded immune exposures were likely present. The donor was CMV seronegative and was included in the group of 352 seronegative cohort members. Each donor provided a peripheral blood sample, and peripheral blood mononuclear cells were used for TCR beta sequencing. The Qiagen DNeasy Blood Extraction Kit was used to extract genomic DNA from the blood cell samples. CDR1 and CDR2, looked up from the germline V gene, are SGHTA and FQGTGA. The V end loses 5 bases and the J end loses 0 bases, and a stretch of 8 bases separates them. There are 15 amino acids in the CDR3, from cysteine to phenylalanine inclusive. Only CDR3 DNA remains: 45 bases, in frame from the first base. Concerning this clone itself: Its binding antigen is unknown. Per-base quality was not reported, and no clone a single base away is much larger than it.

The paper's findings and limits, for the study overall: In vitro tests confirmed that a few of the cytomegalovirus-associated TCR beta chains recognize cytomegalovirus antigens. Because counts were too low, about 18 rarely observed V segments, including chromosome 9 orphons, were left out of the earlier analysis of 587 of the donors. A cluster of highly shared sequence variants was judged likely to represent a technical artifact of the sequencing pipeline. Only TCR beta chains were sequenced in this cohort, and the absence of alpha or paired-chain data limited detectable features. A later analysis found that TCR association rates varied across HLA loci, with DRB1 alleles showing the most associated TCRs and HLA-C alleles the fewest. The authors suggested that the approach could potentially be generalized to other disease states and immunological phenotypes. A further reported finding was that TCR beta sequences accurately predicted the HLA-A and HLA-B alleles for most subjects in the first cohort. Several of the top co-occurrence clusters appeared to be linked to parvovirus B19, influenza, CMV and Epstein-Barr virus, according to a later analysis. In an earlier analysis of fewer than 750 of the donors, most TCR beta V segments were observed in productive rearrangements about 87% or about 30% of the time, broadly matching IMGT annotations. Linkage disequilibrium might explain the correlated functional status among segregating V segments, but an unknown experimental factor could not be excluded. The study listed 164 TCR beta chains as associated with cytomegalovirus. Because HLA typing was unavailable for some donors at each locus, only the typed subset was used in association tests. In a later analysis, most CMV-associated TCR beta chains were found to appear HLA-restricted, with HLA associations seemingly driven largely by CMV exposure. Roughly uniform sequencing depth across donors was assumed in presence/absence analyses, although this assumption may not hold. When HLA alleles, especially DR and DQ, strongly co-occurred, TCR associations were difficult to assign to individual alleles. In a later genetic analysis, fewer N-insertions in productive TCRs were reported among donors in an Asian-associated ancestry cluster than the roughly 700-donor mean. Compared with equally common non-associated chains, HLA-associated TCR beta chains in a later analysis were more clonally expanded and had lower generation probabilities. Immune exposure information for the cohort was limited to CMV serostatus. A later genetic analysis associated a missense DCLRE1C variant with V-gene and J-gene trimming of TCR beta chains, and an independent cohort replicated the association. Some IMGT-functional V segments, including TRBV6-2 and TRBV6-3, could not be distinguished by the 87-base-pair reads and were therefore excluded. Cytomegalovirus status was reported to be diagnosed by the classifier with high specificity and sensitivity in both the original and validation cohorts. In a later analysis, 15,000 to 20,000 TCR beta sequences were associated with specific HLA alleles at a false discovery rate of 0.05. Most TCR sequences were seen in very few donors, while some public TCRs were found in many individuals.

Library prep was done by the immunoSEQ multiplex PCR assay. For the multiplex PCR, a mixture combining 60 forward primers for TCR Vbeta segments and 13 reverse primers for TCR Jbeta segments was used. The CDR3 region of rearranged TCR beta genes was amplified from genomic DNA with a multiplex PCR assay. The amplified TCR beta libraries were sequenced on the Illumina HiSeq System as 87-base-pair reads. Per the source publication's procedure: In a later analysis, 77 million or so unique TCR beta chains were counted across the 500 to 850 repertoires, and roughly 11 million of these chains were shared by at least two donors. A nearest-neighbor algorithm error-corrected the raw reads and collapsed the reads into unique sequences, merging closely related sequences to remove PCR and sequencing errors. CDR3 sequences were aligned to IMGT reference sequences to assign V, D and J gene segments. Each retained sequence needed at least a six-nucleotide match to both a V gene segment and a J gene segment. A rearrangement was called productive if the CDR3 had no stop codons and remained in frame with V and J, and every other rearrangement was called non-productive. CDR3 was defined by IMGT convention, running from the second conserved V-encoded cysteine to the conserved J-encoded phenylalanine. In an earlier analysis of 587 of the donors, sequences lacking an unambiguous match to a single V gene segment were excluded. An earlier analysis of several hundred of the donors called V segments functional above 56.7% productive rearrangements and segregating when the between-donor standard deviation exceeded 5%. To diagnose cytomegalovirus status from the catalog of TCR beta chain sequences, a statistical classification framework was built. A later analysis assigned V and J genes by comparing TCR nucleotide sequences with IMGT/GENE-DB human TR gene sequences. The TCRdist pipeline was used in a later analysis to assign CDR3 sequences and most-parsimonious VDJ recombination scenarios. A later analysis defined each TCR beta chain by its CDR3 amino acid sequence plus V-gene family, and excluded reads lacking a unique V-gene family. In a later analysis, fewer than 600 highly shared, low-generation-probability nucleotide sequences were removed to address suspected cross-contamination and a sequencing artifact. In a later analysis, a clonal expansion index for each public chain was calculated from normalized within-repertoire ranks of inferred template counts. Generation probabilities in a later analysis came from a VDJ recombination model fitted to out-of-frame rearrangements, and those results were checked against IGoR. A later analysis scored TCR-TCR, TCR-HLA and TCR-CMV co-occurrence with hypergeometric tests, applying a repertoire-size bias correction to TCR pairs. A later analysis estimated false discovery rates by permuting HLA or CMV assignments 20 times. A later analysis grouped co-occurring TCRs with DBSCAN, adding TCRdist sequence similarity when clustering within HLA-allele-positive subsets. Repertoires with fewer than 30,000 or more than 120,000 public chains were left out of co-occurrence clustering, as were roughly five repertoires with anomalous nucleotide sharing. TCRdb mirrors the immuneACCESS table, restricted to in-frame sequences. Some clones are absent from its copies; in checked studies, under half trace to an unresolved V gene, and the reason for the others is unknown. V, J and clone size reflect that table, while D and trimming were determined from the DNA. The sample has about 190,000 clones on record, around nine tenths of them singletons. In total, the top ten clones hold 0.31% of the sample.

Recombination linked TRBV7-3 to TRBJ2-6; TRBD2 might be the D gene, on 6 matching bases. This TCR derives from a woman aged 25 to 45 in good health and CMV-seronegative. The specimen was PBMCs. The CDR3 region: CASSPGSSGANVLTF. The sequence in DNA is TGTGCCAGCAGCCCCGGGAGCTCTGGGGCCAACGTCCTGACTTTC.